What follows describes a single T cell receptor (beta chain). Its target is not known. This entry is derived from a study of cytomegalovirus exposure and HLA in healthy donors. Study-wide points: Earlier analysis looked at TCR beta V segments, and most were productive about 87% or about 30% of the time.

Use of 60 Vbeta and 13 Jbeta primers characterized the PCR. The protocol was immunoSEQ multiplex PCR, while the TCRdb copy is restricted to in-frame clones and leaves out a portion. The sample has fewer than 100,000 clones, approximately 80% seen once. The CDR3 length is 15 residues. V dropped 6 bases and J dropped 2; count of bases not matched to a gene: 9. Germline lookup yields CDR1 SGHDT and CDR2 YYEEEE. This clonotype was sampled from a man aged 40-49 years in good health and CMV-seronegative. V usage is TRBV5-6 and J usage is TRBJ2-7; 9 bases match TRBD1. The source material was PBMCs. In DNA form, the CDR3 reads TGTGCCAGCATTCTACAGGGGGCCCCCCCCTACGAGCAGTACTTC. Translated, it gives CASILQGAPPYEQYF.